Presented here are 8 T cell receptor beta chains from one specimen sequenced in a study of CD8 T cells in ankylosing spondylitis. Their recognized antigens are unknown. TCRdb processed the 5' RACE reads anew with MiXCR; each CDR3 protein has one entry. The sample contains about 450,000 distinct CDR3 sequences, 25% to 30% of which appear only once. Regarding the study as a whole: What seemed typical of ankylosing spondylitis blood was a TCR beta motif built from roughly eight highly homologous variants.

The sample was blood, either unsorted or a sorted T cell fraction (not recorded which). The source of these receptors is a male donor with ankylosing spondylitis.

This clonotype was observed a handful of times. J is TRBJ2-5 and V is TRBV3-1; 7 positions agree with TRBD2. Germline-derived CDR1 and CDR2 are LGHDT and YNNKEL (reference sequence). V was pared by 7 bases and J by 7 bases, with 12 bases of the junction left unmatched. This CDR3 is built from 14 residues. The CDR3: CASTRLAELGTQYF. CDR3 DNA: TGTGCCAGCACCCGCCTAGCGGAGTTAGGGACCCAGTACTTC.

This clonotype was seen a single time. The chain couples TRBV5-1 to TRBJ2-3, with TRBD1 matching 8 bases. J lost 0 bases, V lost 4 bases, and 7 bases had no gene match. The CDR3 length is 16 residues. The germline V gene encodes CDR1 SGHRS and CDR2 YFSETQ. CDR3 region: CASSLGQDRSTDTQYF. CDR3 nucleotides: TGCGCCAGCAGCCTGGGACAGGATCGGAGCACAGATACGCAGTATTTT. Full variable domain (rest looked up from reference TRBV5-1 and TRBJ2-3): KAGVTQTPRYLIKTRGQQVTLSCSPISGHRSVSWYQQTPGQGLQFLFEYFSETQRNKGNFPGRFSGRQFSNSRSEMNVSTLELGDSALYLCASSLGQDRSTDTQYFGPGTRLTVL.

This clonotype was detected only a few times. The rearrangement uses TRBV15 and TRBJ2-5; a possible D gene is TRBD1 (6 bases). Germline CDR1 and CDR2: LNHNV and YYDKDF (reference sequence). The CDR3 is 15 amino acids. V was clipped by 0 bases and J by 5 bases, with 13 bases between them. CDR3 nucleotides: TGTGCCACCAGCAGAGATGCAGGGGCGAGGGAGACCCAGTACTTC. This sequence encodes CATSRDAGARETQYF.

This chain connects TRBV7-2 to TRBJ1-6; D unresolved. Germline loops: CDR1 SGHTA, CDR2 FQGNSA. Deletions cut 1 base from V and 7 bases from J, with 14 bases between. The CDR3 is 16 amino acids. The CDR3 loop is CASSLDPGLGNSPLHF. CDR3 nucleotide sequence: TGTGCCAGCAGCTTAGATCCAGGATTGGGGAATTCACCCCTCCACTTT. The full variable domain, with the rest looked up from reference TRBV7-2 and TRBJ1-6, is GAGVSQSPSNKVTEKGKDVELRCDPISGHTALYWYRQSLGQGLEFLIYFQGNSAPDKSGLPSDRFSAERTGGSVSTLTIQRTQQEDSAVYLCASSLDPGLGNSPLHFGNGTRLTVT.

The chain links TRBV9 to TRBJ2-3; possibly TRBD2 for D (6 bases). The ends were cut back, 2 bases at V and 2 bases at J, with 15 bases in the middle. This CDR3 has 16 amino acids. Germline CDR1 and CDR2: SGDLS and YYNGEE. The CDR3 is CASSVTGDSFTDTQYF. As DNA, the CDR3 is TGTGCCAGCAGCGTCACCGGGGACTCCTTCACAGATACGCAGTATTTT.

The V and J genes are TRBV21-1 and TRBJ1-3; the table names TRBD1, a call not compared with the DNA. TRBV21-1 counts as a pseudogene. CDR3 length equals 16 residues. As DNA, the CDR3 is TGTGCCAGCAGCATCCATACAGGGCGCTCTGGAAACACCATATATTTT. It codes for CASSIHTGRSGNTIYF.

There are a few counts of this clonotype. The chain joins TRBV12-3 or TRBV12-4 to TRBJ2-5; D ambiguous. Trimming left V 6 bases short and J 5 bases short, with 7 bases between. This CDR3 has 11 residues. The DNA of the CDR3 is TGTGCCAGCAGGAATTCGGAGACCCAGTACTTC. Its translation is CASRNSETQYF.

The chain links TRBV5-1 to TRBJ1-1, with D possibly being TRBD1 (6 bases). The CDR3 has 14 residues. Germline values: CDR1 SGHRS, CDR2 YFSETQ. With 0 bases removed from V and 1 base from J, the gap between germline ends came to 7 bases. CDR3 region: CASSLGDKNTEAFF. In DNA, the CDR3 is TGCGCCAGCAGCTTGGGGGACAAGAACACTGAAGCTTTCTTT.